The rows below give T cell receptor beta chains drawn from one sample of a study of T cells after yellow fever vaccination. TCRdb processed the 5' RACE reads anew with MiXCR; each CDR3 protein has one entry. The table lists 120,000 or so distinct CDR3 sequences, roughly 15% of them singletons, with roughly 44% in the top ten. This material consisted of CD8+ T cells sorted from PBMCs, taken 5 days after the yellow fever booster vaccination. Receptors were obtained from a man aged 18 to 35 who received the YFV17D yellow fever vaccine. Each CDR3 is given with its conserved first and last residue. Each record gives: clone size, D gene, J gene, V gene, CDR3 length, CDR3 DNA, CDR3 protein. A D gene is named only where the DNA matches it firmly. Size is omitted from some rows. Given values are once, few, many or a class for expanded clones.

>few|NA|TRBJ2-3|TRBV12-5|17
TGTGCTAGTGGTTTGGGCGACAGCAGCCTTATGCCAGATACGCAGTATTTT
CASGLGDSSLMPDTQYF
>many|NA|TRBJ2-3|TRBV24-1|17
TGTGCCACCAGTGCCTCCTGGGGGGGGGCGGGTACAGATACGCAGTATTTT
CATSASWGGAGTDTQYF
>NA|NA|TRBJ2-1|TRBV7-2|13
TGTGCCAGCAGCTTCGACTACCCTAATGAGCAGTTCTTC
CASSFDYPNEQFF
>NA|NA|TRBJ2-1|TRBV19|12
TGTGCCAGTAGCCCAGGGATCGCTGAGCAGTTCTTC
CASSPGIAEQFF
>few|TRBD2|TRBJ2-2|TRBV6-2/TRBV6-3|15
TGTGCCAGCTGTGGAGCGGGGGGGCACGCCGGGGAGCTGTTTTTT
CASCGAGGHAGELFF
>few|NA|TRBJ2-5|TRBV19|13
TGTGCCAGTAGTCCTGAGGAATCAGTGACCCAGTACTTC
CASSPEESVTQYF
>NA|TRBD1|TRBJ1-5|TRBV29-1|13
TGCAGCGCCACCGGGACAGGGCTTCAGCCCCAGCATTTT
CSATGTGLQPQHF
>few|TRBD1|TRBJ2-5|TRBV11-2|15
TGTGCCAGCACCTCGAGGGACAGTATTCAAGAGACCCAGTACTTC
CASTSRDSIQETQYF
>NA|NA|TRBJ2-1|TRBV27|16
TGTGCCAGCAGTTTATTCCAAGATTCGAATTACAATGAGCAGTTCTTC
CASSLFQDSNYNEQFF
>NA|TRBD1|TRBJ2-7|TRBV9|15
TGTGCCAGCAGCCCTAGTCCCGGGACAGGGTTCGAGCAGTACTTC
CASSPSPGTGFEQYF
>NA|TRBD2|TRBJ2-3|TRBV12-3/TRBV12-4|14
TGTGCCAGCACCGTGACTAGCGCGAAAGATACGCAGTATTTT
CASTVTSAKDTQYF
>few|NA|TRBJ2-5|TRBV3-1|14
TGTGCCAGCAGCCAAGATCTGGGGGCGGAGACCCAGTACTTC
CASSQDLGAETQYF
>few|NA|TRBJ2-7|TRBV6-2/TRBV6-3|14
TGTGCCAGCAGTTACTTCCCCCCGGCTGACGAGCAGTACTTC
CASSYFPPADEQYF
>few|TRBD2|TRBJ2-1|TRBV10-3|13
TGTGCCATCTGGGGGGGGTCCTTGGCGGTGCAGTTCTTC
CAIWGGSLAVQFF
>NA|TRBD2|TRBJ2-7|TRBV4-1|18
TGCGCCAGCAGCCAAATAGGGACTAGCGGGGGGTCATCCTACGAGCAGTACTTC
CASSQIGTSGGSSYEQYF
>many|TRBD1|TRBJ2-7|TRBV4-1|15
TGCGCCAGCAGCCAAGTCACGCGACAGGGGCACGAGCAGTACTTC
CASSQVTRQGHEQYF
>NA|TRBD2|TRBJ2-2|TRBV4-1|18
TGCGCCAGCAGCCAACGCGGGGGGCCCAGGATGGACACCGGGGAGCTGTTTTTT
CASSQRGGPRMDTGELFF
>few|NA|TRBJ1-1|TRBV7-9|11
TGTGCCAGCAGCAGGGGTTCTGAAGCTTTCTTT
CASSRGSEAFF
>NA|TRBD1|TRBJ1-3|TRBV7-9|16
TGTGCCAGCAGCTTCTCAACAGGGGGCCAACGGAACACCATATATTTT
CASSFSTGGQRNTIYF
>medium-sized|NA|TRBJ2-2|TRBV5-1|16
TGCGCCAGCAGCTTGGCGGTTGGAGCCTACACCGGGGAGCTGTTTTTT
CASSLAVGAYTGELFF
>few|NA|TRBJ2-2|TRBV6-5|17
TGTGCCAGCAGTTACTCGCTGGGACTGGCTTACACCGGGGAGCTGTTTTTT
CASSYSLGLAYTGELFF
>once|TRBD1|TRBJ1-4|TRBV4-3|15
TGCGCCAGCAGCCAGAGGGACAGGGGAGGAGAAAAACTGTTTTTT
CASSQRDRGGEKLFF
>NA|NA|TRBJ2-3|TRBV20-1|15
TGCAGTGCTAGCCGGGACTTGACTAGCACAGATACGCAGTATTTT
CSASRDLTSTDTQYF
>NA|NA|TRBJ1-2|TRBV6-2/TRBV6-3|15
TGTGCCAGCTTAACCCTCCCCGGGACAAGCCATGAGGCCACCTTC
CASLTLPGTSHEATF
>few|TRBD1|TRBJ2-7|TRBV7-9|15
TGTGCCAGCAGCTTAGTTGGACAGGGGTCCTACGAGCAGTACTTC
CASSLVGQGSYEQYF
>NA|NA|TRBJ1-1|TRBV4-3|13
TGCGCCAGCAGCCAGGGGTGGAGCACTGAAGCTTTCTTT
CASSQGWSTEAFF
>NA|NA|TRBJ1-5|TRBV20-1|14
TGCAGTGCTAGAGTCCGGGAGGGTAATCAGCCCCAGCATTTT
CSARVREGNQPQHF
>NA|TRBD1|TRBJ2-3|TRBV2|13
TGTGCCACGCCCCGACAGGGGGCAGATACGCAGTATTTT
CATPRQGADTQYF
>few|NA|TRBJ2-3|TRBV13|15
TGTGCCAGCAGCTTATTGAGACTTACCACAGATACGCAGTATTTT
CASSLLRLTTDTQYF
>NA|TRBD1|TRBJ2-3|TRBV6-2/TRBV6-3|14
TGTGCCAGCAGTAGGGACAGGGCCACAGATACGCAGTATTTT
CASSRDRATDTQYF
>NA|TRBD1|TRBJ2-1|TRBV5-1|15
TGCGCCAGCAGCCCGGGACAGGGAGGTCGGGTTGAGCAGTTCTTC
CASSPGQGGRVEQFF
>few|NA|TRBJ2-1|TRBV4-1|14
TGCGCCAGCAGCCAAGGGGCCATCTCAAATGAGCAGTTCTTC
CASSQGAISNEQFF
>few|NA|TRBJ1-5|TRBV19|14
TGTGCCAGTAGTATGACGGATAGCAATCAGCCCCAGCATTTT
CASSMTDSNQPQHF
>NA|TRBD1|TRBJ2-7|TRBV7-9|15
TGTGCCAGCAGCTTAGGAGGGGGCAGCTCCTACGAGCAGTACTTC
CASSLGGGSSYEQYF
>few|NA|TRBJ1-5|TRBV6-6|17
TGTGCCAGCAAAGAGGGGCAGGGGCCAGTCCTCGGTCAGCCCCAGCATTTT
CASKEGQGPVLGQPQHF
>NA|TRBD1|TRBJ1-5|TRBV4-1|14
TGCGCCAGCAGCCAAGGACAGGGTTATCAGCCCCAGCATTTT
CASSQGQGYQPQHF
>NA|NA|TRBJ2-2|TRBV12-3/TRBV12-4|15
TGTGCCAGCACCAAAAAGTTATGGAACACCGGGGAGCTGTTTTTT
CASTKKLWNTGELFF
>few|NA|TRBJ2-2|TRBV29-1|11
TGCAGCGTGGTGGCTACCGGGGAGCTGTTTTTT
CSVVATGELFF
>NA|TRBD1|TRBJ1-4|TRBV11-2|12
TGTGCCAGCAGCCGGACAGGGGATGAACTGTTTTTT
CASSRTGDELFF
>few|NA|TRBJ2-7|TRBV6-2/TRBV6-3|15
TGTGCCAGCAGTTACGTGGCGGGGTTGTATTACGAGCAGTACTTC
CASSYVAGLYYEQYF
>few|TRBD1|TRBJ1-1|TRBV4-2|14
TGTGCCAGCATGACAGGGGGATTGAACACTGAAGCTTTCTTT
CASMTGGLNTEAFF
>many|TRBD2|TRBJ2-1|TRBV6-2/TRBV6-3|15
TGTGCCAGCAGTTACACCGGTAGCGGGGGTAATGAGCAGTTCTTC
CASSYTGSGGNEQFF